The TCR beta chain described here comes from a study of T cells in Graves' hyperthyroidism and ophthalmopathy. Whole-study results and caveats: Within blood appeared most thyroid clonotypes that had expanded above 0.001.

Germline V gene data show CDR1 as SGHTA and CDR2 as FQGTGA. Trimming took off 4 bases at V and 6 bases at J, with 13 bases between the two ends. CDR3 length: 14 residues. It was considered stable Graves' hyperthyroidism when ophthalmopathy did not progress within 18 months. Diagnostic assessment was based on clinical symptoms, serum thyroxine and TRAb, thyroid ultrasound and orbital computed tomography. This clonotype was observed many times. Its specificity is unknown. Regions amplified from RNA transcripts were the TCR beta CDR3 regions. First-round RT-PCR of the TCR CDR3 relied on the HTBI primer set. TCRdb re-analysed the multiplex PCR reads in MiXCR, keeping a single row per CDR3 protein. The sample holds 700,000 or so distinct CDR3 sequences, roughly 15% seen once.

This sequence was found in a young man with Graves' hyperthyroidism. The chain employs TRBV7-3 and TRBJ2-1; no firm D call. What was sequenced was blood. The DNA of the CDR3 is TGTGCCAGCAGCTCCCCTCATGAGTTCAATGAGCAGTTCTTC. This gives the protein CASSSPHEFNEQFF.